This TCR beta chain was recorded in a study of CD8 T cells in ankylosing spondylitis. This clonotype was seen at least ten times. TCRdb used MiXCR to reprocess the 5' RACE reads, holding one entry per CDR3 protein. The sample records about 42,000 distinct CDR3 sequences, roughly 2.5% being singletons. J was trimmed by 7 bases and V by 3 bases; bases with no gene match: 6. This CDR3 spans 14 amino acids. Germline V gives CDR1 SGDLS, CDR2 YYNGEE. This chain uses TRBV9 with TRBJ1-4; TRBD1 matches 7 bases. The sequencing input was blood, either unsorted or a sorted T cell fraction (not recorded which). The sequence was obtained from a male donor with ankylosing spondylitis or in good health (not recorded which). CDR3 DNA: TGTGCCAGCAGCGCCGGGACAGCCAGTGAAAAACTGTTTTTT. Protein sequence: CASSAGTASEKLFF.